Listed here are 27 T cell receptor beta chains from one sample, sequenced in a study of cytomegalovirus exposure and HLA in healthy donors. The PCR contained 60 Vbeta and 13 Jbeta primers. TCRdb's copy holds only in-frame clones and misses some; the assay was immunoSEQ multiplex PCR. The sample contains roughly 150,000 clones, about 80% of which appear only once. The specimen was PBMCs. The receptors here all came from a man in his thirties or forties in good health and CMV-seronegative.

The chain links TRBV30 to TRBJ1-1, with 7 bases fitting TRBD1. The CDR3 is 12 amino acids. The trim removed 1 base at V and 6 bases at J, leaving 2 bases unmatched. Germline V gene data show CDR1 as GTSNPN and CDR2 as SVGIG (reference sequence). The CDR3 DNA reads TGTGCCTGGAGTGGACAGGGCGCTGAAGCTTTCTTT. This codes for CAWSGQGAEAFF.

This clone was recorded once. The chain employs TRBV5-6 and TRBJ1-5, with 7 bases lining up with TRBD1. CDR1 and CDR2 from the germline V gene are SGHDT and YYEEEE. Trimming took 4 bases from V and 5 from J; bases not matched to a gene: 6. There are 14 residues in the CDR3. The CDR3 sequence: CASSLLDRDQPQHF. The CDR3 DNA is TGTGCCAGCAGCCTACTCGACAGGGATCAGCCCCAGCATTTT.

The chain has TRBV14 and TRBJ2-1, with D possibly matching TRBD2 (6 bases). V was clipped by 8 bases and J by 4 bases, with 12 bases between them. This CDR3 is 13 amino acids long. Per germline, CDR1 SGHDN and CDR2 FVKESK. The CDR3 DNA follows: TGTGCCAGCCCCGCGGGGTTTTACAATGAGCAGTTCTTC. Translation gives CASPAGFYNEQFF.

The chain links TRBV18 to TRBJ1-1; D gene ambiguous. Looked up from germline, CDR1 is KGHSH and CDR2 is LQKENI. With 0 bases removed from V and 6 bases from J, the gap between germline ends came to 5 bases. The CDR3 loop spans 12 amino acids. The CDR3 spells CASSPPEAEAFF. CDR3 in DNA: TGTGCCAGCTCACCACCGGAGGCTGAAGCTTTCTTT.

This clone came up once. The chain has TRBV4-1 and TRBJ1-5; a weak D match, TRBD1 (6 bases). The germline V gene has CDR1 MGHRA and CDR2 YSYEKL. The CDR3 sequence is 17 residues long. Trimming took off 1 base at V and 1 base at J, with 14 bases between the two ends. The CDR3: CASSQVGRGGSNQPQHF. DNA of the CDR3: TGCGCCAGCAGCCAAGTGGGGAGGGGGGGCAGCAATCAGCCCCAGCATTTT.

This rearrangement joins TRBV5-6 to TRBJ2-3; 11 nucleotides match TRBD2. This CDR3 has 17 residues. J lost 5 bases, V lost 1 base, and 9 bases had no gene match. CDR1 is SGHDT, CDR2 YYEEEE, per germline. CDR3 sequence (DNA): TGTGCCAGCAGCTTGTTAGGTAGCGGGGGGGCCGTAGATACGCAGTATTTT. Amino acids: CASSLLGSGGAVDTQYF.

The chain recombines TRBV5-4 with TRBJ2-7; 7 nucleotides match TRBD1. Germline V gene sequence: CDR1 SGHNT, CDR2 YYREEE (reference sequence). V lost 3 bases, J lost 4 bases, and 7 bases stayed unmatched. The CDR3 totals 14 residues. The CDR3 spells CASSYRQGLYEQYF. In nucleotides, the CDR3 is TGTGCCAGCAGCTATAGACAGGGCCTATACGAGCAGTACTTC. Looking up the rest from reference TRBV5-4 and TRBJ2-7 gives the full variable domain: ETGVTQSPTHLIKTRGQQVTLRCSSQSGHNTVSWYQQALGQGPQFIFQYYREEENGRGNFPPRFSGLQFPNYSSELNVNALELDDSALYLCASSYRQGLYEQYFGPGTRLTVT.

The rearrangement uses TRBV5-4 and TRBJ2-2, with D possibly TRBD2 on 5 matching bases. The CDR3 spans 17 residues. Germline CDR1 is SGHNT and CDR2 is YYREEE (reference sequence). V was trimmed by 10 bases and J by 0 bases, leaving 22 bases between them. CDR3 in amino acids: CAVPYLRESPNTGELFF. The CDR3, as DNA: TGTGCCGTCCCCTATTTGAGGGAGAGCCCGAACACCGGGGAGCTGTTTTTT.

The chain couples TRBV19 to TRBJ2-3; TRBD2 matches 11 bases. Germline CDR1 and CDR2: LNHDA and SQIVND (reference sequence). V shed 7 bases, J shed 6 bases, and the junction held 9 bases outside the gene matches. The CDR3 length is 15 residues. The CDR3 loop is CASTKQGTSGDTQYF. CDR3 nucleotides: TGTGCCAGTACCAAACAGGGGACTAGCGGCGATACGCAGTATTTT.

This clone occurred a few times. The chain is built from TRBV7-9 and TRBJ2-7; D might be TRBD1 (5 bases). Germline CDR1 and CDR2: SEHNR and FQNEAQ (reference sequence). This CDR3 region has 14 residues. The germline V and J ends were trimmed by 4 bases and 5 bases, with 15 bases remaining between them. CDR3 sequence reads: CASSSSGPGNEQYF. The CDR3 DNA reads TGTGCCAGCAGCTCCTCAGGGCCCGGAAACGAGCAGTACTTC.

This chain links TRBV7-2 with TRBJ1-6; 7 bases are shared with TRBD1. CDR3 length equals 14 residues. V shed 6 bases and J 10 bases; nucleotides not matched to a gene: 9. The germline CDR1 and CDR2 sequences are SGHTA and FQGNSA. The CDR3 is CASSPRDRLSPLHF. The CDR3 DNA follows: TGTGCCAGCAGTCCCCGGGACAGACTATCACCCCTCCACTTT.

The chain recombines TRBV19 with TRBJ1-2, with 7 positions matching TRBD1. The CDR3 is made up of 14 amino acids. The germline gives CDR1 LNHDA, CDR2 SQIVND (reference sequence). V shed 7 bases and J 8 bases; nucleotides not matched to a gene: 13. CDR3 sequence: CASKRGQGIGGYTF. CDR3 bases: TGTGCCAGTAAGAGGGGGCAGGGTATTGGCGGCTACACCTTC.

The genes are TRBV29-1 and TRBJ2-3, with D possibly matching TRBD2 (5 bases). V was pared by 7 bases and J by 1 base, with 9 bases between. This CDR3 spans 12 amino acids. Per germline, CDR1 SQVTM and CDR2 ANQGSEA. This CDR3 is CSGGRRTDTQYF. The CDR3 DNA sequence: TGCAGCGGCGGGCGCCGCACAGATACGCAGTATTTT.

The chain couples TRBV7-8 to TRBJ2-3; 9 nucleotides agree with TRBD1. This CDR3 region has 14 residues. The trim removed 5 bases at V and 3 bases at J, leaving 3 bases unmatched. Germline-derived CDR1 and CDR2 are SGHVS and FQNEAQ. As DNA, the CDR3 is TGTGCCAGCAGCCGGACAGGGGTTACAGATACGCAGTATTTT. Amino acids: CASSRTGVTDTQYF.

The genes are TRBV11-2 and TRBJ1-6; D is unresolved. The germline CDR1 and CDR2 sequences are SGHAT and FQNNGV. With 5 bases removed from V and 5 bases from J, the gap between germline ends came to 7 bases. This CDR3 is 13 amino acids long. The CDR3 region has the DNA TGTGCCAGCAGCGCGCTAGATAATTCACCCCTCCACTTT. Translating gives CASSALDNSPLHF.

This chain joins TRBV18 and TRBJ2-3; possibly TRBD1 for D (6 bases). Trimming stripped 5 bases from V and 0 bases from J, with 12 bases between. The CDR3 is made up of 15 amino acids. From germline, CDR1 is KGHSH and CDR2 LQKENI. The CDR3 DNA follows: TGTGCCAGCTCATACTGGACAGATAGCACAGATACGCAGTATTTT. Translated, it gives CASSYWTDSTDTQYF.

The chain uses TRBV10-3 and TRBJ2-7, with 7 bases fitting TRBD2. Germline lookup yields CDR1 ENHRY and CDR2 SYGVKD. The CDR3 runs 16 residues. With V trimmed by 3 bases and J by 2 bases, 10 bases remained unmatched. The CDR3 DNA reads as TGTGCCATCAGTGACCCTTGGGGGGGGACGGCCTACGAGCAGTACTTC. As protein: CAISDPWGGTAYEQYF.

The rearrangement links TRBV6-6 to TRBJ1-1; 7 nucleotides line up with TRBD1. Germline V gene data show CDR1 as MNHNY and CDR2 as SVGAGI (reference sequence). V was clipped by 7 bases and J by 3 bases; unmatched bases: 5. This CDR3 contains 13 residues. The chain's CDR3 is CASTIQGYTEAFF. Written as DNA, the CDR3 is TGTGCCAGCACCATACAGGGGTACACTGAAGCTTTCTTT.

This clone appeared a single time. The chain carries TRBV6-5 and TRBJ1-4; tentatively, D is TRBD1 (6 bases). This CDR3 is built from 15 residues. Germline CDR1 MNHEY, CDR2 SVGAGI. Trimming cost V 2 bases and J 5 bases, with 12 bases left between them. CDR3: CASSYAGQPNEKLFF. The DNA for the CDR3 is TGTGCCAGCAGTTACGCAGGACAGCCAAATGAAAAACTGTTTTTT.

The gene calls are TRBV9 and TRBJ2-3; 11 bases are shared with TRBD2. V shed 0 bases and J 1 base; nucleotides not matched to a gene: 4. Germline V gene sequence: CDR1 SGDLS, CDR2 YYNGEE. CDR3 size: 17 residues. CDR3: CASSVGSSGGRTDTQYF. In DNA form, the CDR3 reads TGTGCCAGCAGCGTAGGCTCTAGCGGGGGGCGCACAGATACGCAGTATTTT.

The CDR3 sequence is CATSRASGGSKNIQYF. The CDR3 DNA reads TGTGCCACCAGCAGAGCTAGCGGGGGGTCCAAAAACATTCAGTACTTC. The rearrangement uses TRBV15 and TRBJ2-4, with TRBD2 identical over 11 bases. Looked up from germline, CDR1 is LNHNV and CDR2 is YYDKDF (reference sequence). V was pared by 1 base and J by 2 bases, with 1 base of the junction left unmatched. The CDR3 spans 16 residues. Full variable domain (remainder filled in from reference TRBV15 and TRBJ2-4): DAMVIQNPRYQVTQFGKPVTLSCSQTLNHNVMYWYQQKSSQAPKLLFHYYDKDFNNEADTPDNFQSRRPNTSFCFLDIRSPGLGDTAMYLCATSRASGGSKNIQYFGAGTRLSVL.

V and J are TRBV9 and TRBJ1-4, with 9 bases fitting TRBD1. The CDR3 covers 16 residues. Per germline, CDR1 SGDLS and CDR2 YYNGEE. With 4 bases clipped from V and 5 bases from J, the junction kept 9 bases outside the gene matches. The chain's CDR3 is CASSPRDRARNEKLFF. The CDR3 DNA sequence: TGTGCCAGCAGCCCCCGGGACAGGGCTAGGAATGAAAAACTGTTTTTT.

The chain is built from TRBV30 and TRBJ2-2; D gene unclear. This CDR3 comprises 15 residues. Trimming cost V 1 base and J 2 bases, with 11 bases left between them. From germline, CDR1 is GTSNPN and CDR2 SVGIG (reference sequence). In DNA form, the CDR3 reads TGTGCCTGGAGTGCTCGCGCGAGCAACACCGGGGAGCTGTTTTTT. Its protein product is CAWSARASNTGELFF. The full variable domain, rest sourced from reference TRBV30 and TRBJ2-2, is SQTIHQWPATLVQPVGSPLSLECTVEGTSNPNLYWYRQAAGRGLQLLFYSVGIGQISSEVPQNLSASRPQDRQFILSSKKLLLSDSGFYLCAWSARASNTGELFFGEGSRLTVL.

The gene calls are TRBV5-1 and TRBJ2-1, with 10 nucleotides matching TRBD2. Germline assignment: CDR1 SGHRS and CDR2 YFSETQ. The V and J ends lost 0 bases and 6 bases, in that order; junction bases with no gene match: 3. CDR3 size: 15 residues. The CDR3 spells CASSLVPSGSNEQFF. DNA for the CDR3: TGCGCCAGCAGCTTGGTTCCTAGCGGGAGCAATGAGCAGTTCTTC.

The rearrangement uses TRBV4-3 and TRBJ2-4, with TRBD2 matching 10 bases. The CDR3 totals 15 residues. V trimming: 0 bases; J trimming: 7 bases; junction bases outside the gene matches: 3. Germline-derived CDR1 and CDR2 are LGHNA and YSLEER. DNA of the CDR3: TGCGCCAGCAGCCAAGATAGAGCGGGGGGGAACATTCAGTACTTC. Encoded protein: CASSQDRAGGNIQYF.

The chain couples TRBV30 to TRBJ2-1, with D unresolved. Germline CDR1 and CDR2: GTSNPN and SVGIG (reference sequence). The V end was cut by 6 bases, the J end by 8 bases, with 8 bases between. This CDR3 is built from 10 residues. The CDR3 DNA follows: TGTGCCTGTTCTGTAGATGAGCAGTTCTTC. It yields the protein CACSVDEQFF.

The chain uses TRBV7-9 and TRBJ1-6; a possible D gene is TRBD1 (5 bases). CDR3 length: 15 amino acids. The V gene lost 0 bases and the J gene lost 10 bases, with 13 bases spanning the gap. Germline V gives CDR1 SEHNR, CDR2 FQNEAQ (reference sequence). The CDR3 loop is CASSLAGRAASPLHF. The CDR3 bases are TGTGCCAGCAGCTTAGCTGGCAGGGCGGCGTCACCCCTCCACTTT.